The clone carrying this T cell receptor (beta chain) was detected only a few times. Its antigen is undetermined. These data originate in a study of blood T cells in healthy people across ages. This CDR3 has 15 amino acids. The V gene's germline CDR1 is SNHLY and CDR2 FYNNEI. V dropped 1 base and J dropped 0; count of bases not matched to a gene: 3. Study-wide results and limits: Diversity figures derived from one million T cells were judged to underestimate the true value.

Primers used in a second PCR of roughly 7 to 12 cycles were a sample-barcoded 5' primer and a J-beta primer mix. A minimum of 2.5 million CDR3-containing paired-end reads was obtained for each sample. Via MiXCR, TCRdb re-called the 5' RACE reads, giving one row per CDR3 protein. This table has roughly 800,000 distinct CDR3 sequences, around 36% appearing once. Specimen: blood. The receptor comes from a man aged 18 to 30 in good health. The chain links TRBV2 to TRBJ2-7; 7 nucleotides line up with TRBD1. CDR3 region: CASSEGDSNSYEQYF. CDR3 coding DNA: TGTGCCAGCAGTGAAGGGGACAGCAACTCCTACGAGCAGTACTTC.